The 31 T cell receptor beta chains reported below all come from one sample, sequenced in a study of cytomegalovirus exposure and HLA in healthy donors. Measured with immunoSEQ multiplex PCR; TCRdb has only the in-frame clones, and not every one. The sample holds 80,000 to 95,000 clones; approximately 96% are singletons and the top ten take approximately 1.2%. The specimen was PBMCs. These receptors were taken from a woman in her late teens or twenties in good health and CMV-seronegative.

The chain joins TRBV4-1 to TRBJ2-1, with D unclear. CDR3 size: 12 residues. Deletions cut 1 base from V and 10 bases from J, with 8 bases between. CDR1 is MGHRA, CDR2 YSYEKL, per germline. The CDR3 reads CASSQGTTEQFF. The CDR3 DNA reads TGCGCCAGCAGCCAAGGAACAACCGAGCAGTTCTTC.

The chain couples TRBV6-1 to TRBJ1-1; D perhaps matches TRBD1 (6 bases). The V and J ends lost 6 bases and 6 bases respectively, with 17 bases between them. The length of the CDR3 is 14 residues. In germline, CDR1 is MNHNS, CDR2 SASEGT. The CDR3 spells CASRLGQLGPEAFF. CDR3 nucleotide sequence: TGTGCCAGCAGATTAGGACAGCTTGGGCCTGAAGCTTTCTTT.

This sequence joins TRBV4-2 and TRBJ1-1; 8 positions agree with TRBD1. The CDR3 is 15 residues long. Germline values: CDR1 LGHNA, CDR2 YNFKEQ. The J segment lost 4 bases and the V segment lost 5 bases, leaving 9 bases of the junction unmatched. The CDR3 sequence: CASSTGTGGVTEAFF. The CDR3 region has the DNA TGTGCCAGCAGCACCGGGACAGGCGGCGTCACTGAAGCTTTCTTT.

The chain recombines TRBV5-1 with TRBJ2-7, with 12 bases fitting TRBD2. This CDR3 is 15 amino acids long. With V trimmed by 5 bases and J by 7 bases, 10 bases remained unmatched. Germline CDR1 is SGHRS and CDR2 is YFSETQ. CDR3 residues: CASRPLAGGAGEQYF. In DNA form, the CDR3 reads TGCGCCAGCAGGCCTCTAGCGGGAGGGGCGGGGGAGCAGTACTTC.

V is TRBV6-5 and J is TRBJ2-5; TRBD1 aligns across 9 bases. Trimming removed 5 bases from V and 5 bases from J; junction bases left unmatched: 6. Germline CDR1 is MNHEY and CDR2 is SVGAGI. This CDR3 contains 14 residues. DNA of the CDR3: TGTGCCAGCAGTAGAATGACAGGGGGTGAGACCCAGTACTTC. It encodes CASSRMTGGETQYF.

This clone was seen a single time. The V gene is TRBV28, the J gene TRBJ1-2; tentatively, D is TRBD1 (5 bases). The length of the CDR3 is 15 residues. From germline, CDR1 is MDHEN and CDR2 SYDVKM. V was shortened by 2 bases and J by 1 base, with 11 bases between the two germline ends. This chain's CDR3 is CASSLDRQINYGYTF. CDR3 DNA: TGTGCCAGCAGTTTAGACAGACAAATTAACTATGGCTACACCTTC.

The chain couples TRBV6-5 to TRBJ1-5, with D perhaps matching TRBD1 (6 bases). Trimming removed 6 bases at V and 2 bases at J, with 14 bases between. This CDR3 spans 15 amino acids. The V gene's germline CDR1 is MNHEY and CDR2 SVGAGI. CDR3 sequence (DNA): TGTGCCAGCAGAACCAGGGGAGTCGGCAATCAGCCCCAGCATTTT. Encoded protein: CASRTRGVGNQPQHF.

The J gene is TRBJ1-1, the V gene TRBV6-6; TRBD1 matches at 11 bases. V lost 6 bases, J lost 1 base, and 4 bases stayed unmatched. CDR1 MNHNY and CDR2 SVGAGI come from the germline V gene (reference sequence). The CDR3 sequence is 15 residues long. CDR3 sequence reads: CASRAGQGENTEAFF. Here the CDR3 DNA reads TGTGCCAGCAGAGCGGGACAGGGGGAGAACACTGAAGCTTTCTTT.

The chain employs TRBV7-9 and TRBJ2-7; maybe TRBD1 (6 bases). V shed 5 bases and J shed 4 bases, with 18 bases lying between them. The CDR3 is 15 amino acids. The germline CDR1 and CDR2 sequences are SEHNR and FQNEAQ (reference sequence). In DNA, the CDR3 is TGTGCCAGCAGCGGAGAGGTCCGGACAGTATACGAGCAGTACTTC. Translated: CASSGEVRTVYEQYF.

V is TRBV29-1 and J is TRBJ2-7; no reliable D call. Looked up from germline, CDR1 is SQVTM and CDR2 is ANQGSEA. The V and J ends lost 4 bases and 0 bases respectively, with 7 bases between them. This CDR3 spans 12 amino acids. In DNA, the CDR3 is TGCAGCGTTGGACTCTCCTCCTACGAGCAGTACTTC. Translating it yields CSVGLSSYEQYF.

The rearrangement uses TRBV5-1 and TRBJ1-1; D remains unclear. The CDR3 covers 18 residues. Germline V gene data show CDR1 as SGHRS and CDR2 as YFSETQ. Trimming took 8 bases from V and 0 from J, leaving 26 bases between them. CDR3 bases: TGCGCCAGGAAGGGAGCCCAACGACACAGAAACATGAACACTGAAGCTTTCTTT. As protein: CARKGAQRHRNMNTEAFF.

The chain employs TRBV5-1 and TRBJ2-1, with 9 bases that match TRBD1. V shed 5 bases, J shed 0 bases, and the junction held 6 bases outside the gene matches. Germline CDR1 is SGHRS and CDR2 is YFSETQ. The CDR3 has 16 amino acids. DNA for the CDR3: TGCGCCAGCAGAACCGGGACAGGGAGCTCCTACAATGAGCAGTTCTTC. Translating it yields CASRTGTGSSYNEQFF.

This clone has just one count. V usage is TRBV18 and J usage is TRBJ2-7; D unresolved. This CDR3 has 12 residues. Trimming took 5 bases from V and 4 from J, leaving 9 bases between them. CDR1 and CDR2 (germline): KGHSH, LQKENI. DNA for the CDR3: TGTGCCAGCTCAGAAGAGAGTTACGAGCAGTACTTC. It is translated as CASSEESYEQYF.

The chain recombines TRBV7-2 with TRBJ2-3; D not certain. The CDR3 has 16 residues. V was shortened by 5 bases and J by 0 bases, with 15 bases between the two germline ends. Per the germline V gene, CDR1 is SGHTA and CDR2 is FQGNSA. This CDR3 is CASSERHLTSTDTQYF. The CDR3 DNA reads as TGTGCCAGCAGCGAGCGTCATTTAACTAGCACAGATACGCAGTATTTT.

This chain uses TRBV9 with TRBJ2-7, with 9 bases aligning to TRBD1. This CDR3 is 14 amino acids long. V lost 3 bases, J lost 2 bases, and 3 bases stayed unmatched. In germline, CDR1 is SGDLS, CDR2 YYNGEE. This chain's CDR3 is CASSDHRGPYEQYF. CDR3 sequence (DNA): TGTGCCAGCAGCGACCACAGGGGGCCCTACGAGCAGTACTTC.

This chain uses TRBV5-8 with TRBJ2-5; D is perhaps TRBD1 (5 bases). The V end lost 0 bases, the J end lost 9 bases, and 15 bases lay between the germline ends. CDR3 length: 14 amino acids. In germline, CDR1 is SGHTS, CDR2 YDEGEE. The CDR3, as DNA: TGTGCCAGCAGCTTGGGTACAGGACCAAAGGCCCAGTACTTC. This gives the protein CASSLGTGPKAQYF.

The J gene is TRBJ2-3, the V gene TRBV2, with TRBD2 identical over 8 bases. The junction had 11 bases not matched to a gene; V was cut back by 3 bases and J by 6 bases. Germline V gene lookup returns CDR1 SNHLY and CDR2 FYNNEI. The CDR3 sequence is 16 residues long. In DNA, the CDR3 is TGTGCCAGCAGTGAGAGGAGCGGGGGCGGGGCGGATACGCAGTATTTT. Translating it yields CASSERSGGGADTQYF. Drawing the rest from reference TRBV2 and TRBJ2-3, the complete variable domain is EPEVTQTPSHQVTQMGQEVILRCVPISNHLYFYWYRQILGQKVEFLVSFYNNEISEKSEIFDDQFSVERPDGSNFTLKIRSTKLEDSAMYFCASSERSGGGADTQYFGPGTRLTVL.

The genes are TRBV9 and TRBJ2-7, with D unclear. Trimming removed 0 bases from V and 3 bases from J, with 13 bases in between. The germline CDR1 and CDR2 sequences are SGDLS and YYNGEE. The CDR3 consists of 15 residues. CDR3 bases: TGTGCCAGCAGCGTAGGAGAATTTCCCTACTACGAGCAGTACTTC. It translates to CASSVGEFPYYEQYF. The full variable domain, completed using reference TRBV9 and TRBJ2-7, is DSGVTQTPKHLITATGQRVTLRCSPRSGDLSVYWYQQSLDQGLQFLIQYYNGEERAKGNILERFSAQQFPDLHSELNLSSLELGDSALYFCASSVGEFPYYEQYFGPGTRLTVT.

In DNA, the CDR3 is TGTGCCACCAGCAGAGGAGGGGACAGCTCCTACGAGCAGTACTTC. It is translated as CATSRGGDSSYEQYF. The chain employs TRBV15 and TRBJ2-7, with 7 bases that match TRBD1. This CDR3 has 15 residues. V shed 1 base, J shed 0 bases, and the junction held 3 bases outside the gene matches. Looked up from germline, CDR1 is LNHNV and CDR2 is YYDKDF (reference sequence). Using reference TRBV15 and TRBJ2-7 for the parts outside the CDR3, the full variable domain is DAMVIQNPRYQVTQFGKPVTLSCSQTLNHNVMYWYQQKSSQAPKLLFHYYDKDFNNEADTPDNFQSRRPNTSFCFLDIRSPGLGDTAMYLCATSRGGDSSYEQYFGPGTRLTVT.

The CDR3 loop reads CASSVGTPSYEQYF. DNA for the CDR3: TGTGCCAGCAGCGTAGGCACACCCTCCTACGAGCAGTACTTC. The J gene is TRBJ2-7, the V gene TRBV9; no firm D call. CDR1 and CDR2 (germline): SGDLS, YYNGEE. Deletions cut 0 bases from V and 0 bases from J, with 7 bases between. The CDR3 length is 14 residues.

The chain employs TRBV21-1 and TRBJ2-7; TRBD1 was called by the table and not checked on the DNA. TRBV21-1 constitutes a pseudogene. The CDR3 loop spans 16 amino acids. CDR3 amino acids: CASSKVTNRISYEQYF. CDR3 nucleotides: TGTGCCAGCAGCAAAGTTACGAACAGAATCTCCTACGAGCAGTACTTC.

The chain recombines TRBV6-4 with TRBJ2-2; no reliable D call. V lost 5 bases and J lost 8, with 9 bases in between. Germline V gene data show CDR1 as MRHNA and CDR2 as SNTAGT. This CDR3 spans 12 amino acids. CDR3 sequence (DNA): TGTGCCAGCAGTCAGATCCAAGGGGAGCTGTTTTTT. Residues: CASSQIQGELFF.

J is TRBJ1-2 and V is TRBV5-4; D not resolved. The V end was cut by 6 bases, the J end by 0 bases, with 12 bases between. The CDR3 spans 14 residues. The germline CDR1 and CDR2 sequences are SGHNT and YYREEE (reference sequence). CDR3 in DNA: TGTGCCAGCACGGGGTTAGGAGCTAACTATGGCTACACCTTC. Translated: CASTGLGANYGYTF.

V usage is TRBV18 and J usage is TRBJ1-4; 10 bases are a match to TRBD1. From germline, CDR1 is KGHSH and CDR2 LQKENI. CDR3 length equals 15 residues. V was clipped by 6 bases and J by 7 bases; unmatched bases: 8. CDR3 amino acids: CASSSGQGLAEKLFF. The CDR3 DNA reads TGTGCCAGCTCCTCGGGACAGGGGTTAGCTGAAAAACTGTTTTTT.

V is TRBV5-5 and J is TRBJ2-2; the D gene is possibly TRBD2 (5 bases). This CDR3 contains 14 residues. The germline gives CDR1 SGHKS, CDR2 YYEKEE (reference sequence). The V end lost 1 base, the J end lost 4 bases, and 8 bases lay between the germline ends. The CDR3 sequence is CASSLTSGTGELFF. The CDR3 DNA follows: TGTGCCAGCAGCTTGACCAGCGGCACCGGGGAGCTGTTTTTT. Filled out from reference TRBV5-5 and TRBJ2-2, the complete variable domain reads DAGVTQSPTHLIKTRGQQVTLRCSPISGHKSVSWYQQVLGQGPQFIFQYYEKEERGRGNFPDRFSARQFPNYSSELNVNALLLGDSALYLCASSLTSGTGELFFGEGSRLTVL.

As DNA, the CDR3 is TGTGCCAGCAGCTGGAGGGGCACAGATACGCAGTATTTT. The encoded protein is CASSWRGTDTQYF. The V call is TRBV6-5, the J call TRBJ2-3; possible D gene TRBD2, 6 bases. V lost 6 bases, J lost 1 base, and 8 bases lay in between. The CDR3 consists of 13 residues. CDR1 and CDR2 (germline): MNHEY, SVGAGI.

The rearrangement links TRBV4-1 to TRBJ2-7, with D perhaps TRBD2 (5 bases). The ends were cut back, 1 base at V and 3 bases at J, with 13 bases in the middle. From germline, CDR1 is MGHRA and CDR2 YSYEKL. This CDR3 is 15 amino acids long. CDR3: CASSQVEGEGYEQYF. CDR3 DNA: TGCGCCAGCAGCCAAGTCGAGGGAGAAGGCTACGAGCAGTACTTC.

This clone was seen only once. The chain is built from TRBV2 and TRBJ1-4; TRBD1 might be the D (5 bases). The V gene lost 5 bases and the J gene lost 5 bases, with 24 bases spanning the gap. Germline loops: CDR1 SNHLY, CDR2 FYNNEI. There are 18 residues in the CDR3. CDR3 in DNA: TGTGCCAGCAGTCCTCGTAGGGTTGGAGGGACGTTAAATGAAAAACTGTTTTTT. Protein product: CASSPRRVGGTLNEKLFF.

This clone was found once. The V and J genes are TRBV6-6 and TRBJ2-1; 11 bases line up with TRBD2. Trimming at V came to 6 bases and at J to 5 bases, leaving 3 bases not matched to a gene. The CDR3 is 14 amino acids. Germline V gives CDR1 MNHNY, CDR2 SVGAGI (reference sequence). The CDR3 DNA sequence: TGTGCCAGCAGACCGGGACTAGCGGACAATGAGCAGTTCTTC. Encoded protein: CASRPGLADNEQFF.

The chain recombines TRBV7-8 with TRBJ2-3; D might be TRBD2 (5 bases). Per the germline V gene, CDR1 is SGHVS and CDR2 is FQNEAQ. V lost 5 bases to trimming and J lost 0 bases, with 15 bases between them. The CDR3 consists of 16 residues. CDR3 sequence (DNA): TGTGCCAGCAGCCAGGTAGCGATCTTTAGCACAGATACGCAGTATTTT. It encodes CASSQVAIFSTDTQYF.

The genes are TRBV6-1 and TRBJ1-2, with D tentatively TRBD1 (5 bases). The germline CDR1 and CDR2 sequences are MNHNS and SASEGT. The CDR3 loop spans 15 amino acids. V was cut by 6 bases and J by 1 base, with 15 bases left in between. CDR3 sequence: CASSLPGLSNYGYTF. The CDR3 region has the DNA TGTGCCAGCAGCTTACCGGGACTCAGTAACTATGGCTACACCTTC.